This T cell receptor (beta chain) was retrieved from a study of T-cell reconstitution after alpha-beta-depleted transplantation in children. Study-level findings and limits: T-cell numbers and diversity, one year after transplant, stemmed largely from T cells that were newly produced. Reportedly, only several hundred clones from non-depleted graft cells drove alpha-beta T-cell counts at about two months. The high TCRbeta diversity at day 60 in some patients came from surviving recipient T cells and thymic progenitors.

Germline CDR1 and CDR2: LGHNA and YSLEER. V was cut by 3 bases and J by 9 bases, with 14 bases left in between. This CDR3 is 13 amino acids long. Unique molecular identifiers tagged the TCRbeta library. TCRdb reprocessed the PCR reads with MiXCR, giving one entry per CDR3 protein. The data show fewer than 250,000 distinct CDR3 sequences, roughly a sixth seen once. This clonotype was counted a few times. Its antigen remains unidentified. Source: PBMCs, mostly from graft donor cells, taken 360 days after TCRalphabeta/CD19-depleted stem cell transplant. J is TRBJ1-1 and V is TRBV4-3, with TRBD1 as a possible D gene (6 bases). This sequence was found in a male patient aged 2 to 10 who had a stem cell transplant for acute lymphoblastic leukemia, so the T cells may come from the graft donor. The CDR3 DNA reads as TGCGCCAGCAGCCAGGACGGGACAAATAAAGCTTTCTTT. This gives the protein CASSQDGTNKAFF.